This T cell receptor beta chain originates from a study of T cells in Graves' hyperthyroidism and ophthalmopathy. Study-wide points: A 13 V-J signature model discriminated ophthalmopathy versus stable hyperthyroidism.

This clonotype was observed many times. Its antigen is unidentified. There were TCR beta CDR3 regions amplified from RNA transcripts. The primer set for the first-round RT-PCR of the TCR CDR3 was HTBI. MiXCR, run by TCRdb on the multiplex PCR reads, gives a single entry per CDR3 protein. Counted here are some 350,000 distinct CDR3 sequences, 19% occurring once; the ten biggest clones make up around 4%. Germline V gene data show CDR1 as MNHNS and CDR2 as SASEGT. V was shortened by 7 bases and J by 1 base, with 11 bases between the two germline ends. This CDR3 has 14 residues. The chain joins TRBV6-1 to TRBJ2-4, with a possible D match to TRBD1 (6 bases). Sequences were obtained from blood. This sequence originates from a woman under 30 with Graves' hyperthyroidism. The CDR3 is CASMKGDAKNIQYF. CDR3 coding DNA: TGTGCCAGCATGAAGGGGGATGCCAAAAACATTCAGTACTTC.